The 30 T cell receptor beta chains reported below all come from one sample, sequenced in a study of technical replicates of blood from a few donors. The assay was immunoSEQ multiplex PCR, and TCRdb's table has in-frame clones only and misses some. The sample has around 72,000 clones, over 95% seen once; the top ten hold around 0.22%. The sample was T cells isolated from PBMCs. The receptors shown here come from a human donor in good health.

V and J are TRBV18 and TRBJ2-1; TRBD2 matches 9 bases. J was trimmed by 2 bases and V by 2 bases; bases with no gene match: 4. The length of the CDR3 is 16 residues. CDR1 KGHSH and CDR2 LQKENI come from the germline V gene. In DNA form, the CDR3 reads TGTGCCAGCTCACCAAGGGGACTAGCAACCTACAATGAGCAGTTCTTC. It yields the protein CASSPRGLATYNEQFF.

This clone was recorded once. The rearrangement links TRBV29-1 to TRBJ2-7, with D possibly TRBD1 on 6 matching bases. Germline CDR1 and CDR2: SQVTM and ANQGSEA. The CDR3 contains 10 residues. With 7 bases removed from V and 6 bases from J, the gap between germline ends came to 10 bases. The CDR3 reads CSAQGSEQYF. The CDR3 nucleotides are TGCAGCGCACAGGGTTCCGAGCAGTACTTC.

The chain recombines TRBV5-8 with TRBJ2-7; D may be TRBD2 (6 bases). Germline assignment: CDR1 SGHTS and CDR2 YDEGEE. Trimming shortened V by 7 bases and J by 3 bases, and 14 bases separated the two germline ends. The CDR3 sequence is 13 residues long. CDR3 loop: CASGLAVYYEQYF. The CDR3, as DNA: TGTGCCAGCGGATTAGCGGTTTACTACGAGCAGTACTTC.

The V gene is TRBV30, the J gene TRBJ1-4; 8 nucleotides match TRBD1. Looked up from germline, CDR1 is GTSNPN and CDR2 is SVGIG (reference sequence). This CDR3 has 14 residues. J lost 2 bases, V lost 3 bases, and 2 bases had no gene match. CDR3 in amino acids: CAWRDRATNEKLFF. CDR3 DNA sequence: TGTGCCTGGAGGGACAGGGCCACTAATGAAAAACTGTTTTTT.

In regard to this clone: Compared with germline, one end of the junction differs, possibly owing to a read error. The rearrangement links TRBV29-1 to TRBJ1-5; D unclear. Germline V CDR1 and CDR2: SQVTM, ANQGSEA. This CDR3 contains 13 residues. CDR3 amino acids: CSVKDFGNQPQHF. The CDR3 DNA is TGCAGCGTTAAAGATTTCGGCAATCAGCCCCAGCATTTT.

This rearrangement joins TRBV11-2 to TRBJ1-1; D remains unclear. Between the trimmed V and J ends, which lost 1 base and 6 bases, there was a span of 12 bases. The CDR3 consists of 14 residues. The germline CDR1 and CDR2 sequences are SGHAT and FQNNGV. The CDR3 loop reads CASSLGGSPPEAFF. The CDR3 DNA reads TGTGCCAGCAGCTTAGGTGGTAGCCCCCCTGAAGCTTTCTTT. Complete variable domain (other parts from reference TRBV11-2 and TRBJ1-1): EAGVAQSPRYKIIEKRQSVAFWCNPISGHATLYWYQQILGQGPKLLIQFQNNGVVDDSQLPKDRFSAERLKGVDSTLKIQPAKLEDSAVYLCASSLGGSPPEAFFGQGTRLTVV.

The chain recombines TRBV19 with TRBJ1-5; maybe TRBD1 (5 bases). The CDR3 has 16 amino acids. Germline assignment: CDR1 LNHDA and CDR2 SQIVND (reference sequence). Trimming removed 5 bases at V and 8 bases at J, with 22 bases between. The CDR3 here is CASSPPFDDTREPQHF. The CDR3 DNA is TGTGCCAGTAGTCCTCCCTTTGATGACACCAGGGAGCCCCAGCATTTT.

CDR3 amino acids: CASSLSNSRTEAFF. CDR3 nucleotide sequence: TGTGCCAGCAGCTTGTCAAACAGCCGCACTGAAGCTTTCTTT. The rearrangement joins TRBV5-6 to TRBJ1-1; D unresolved. Germline V gives CDR1 SGHDT, CDR2 YYEEEE. Trimming pared 1 base from V and 4 bases from J, leaving 11 bases between. The CDR3 consists of 14 residues.

The chain employs TRBV11-2 and TRBJ2-1, with 10 bases identical to TRBD2. The J segment lost 4 bases and the V segment lost 5 bases, leaving 5 bases of the junction unmatched. The CDR3 is made up of 15 amino acids. Germline V gives CDR1 SGHAT, CDR2 FQNNGV. The CDR3, as DNA: TGTGCCAGCAGCCGGTCTAGCGGGAGTTACAATGAGCAGTTCTTC. Its protein is CASSRSSGSYNEQFF.

V usage is TRBV5-1 and J usage is TRBJ2-3; D is perhaps TRBD2 (6 bases). From germline, CDR1 is SGHRS and CDR2 YFSETQ. This CDR3 region has 14 residues. V was clipped by 0 bases and J by 6 bases, with 11 bases between them. The CDR3 bases are TGCGCCAGCAGCTTGGAGGGACTTTGGGATACGCAGTATTTT. This translates into CASSLEGLWDTQYF.

The chain links TRBV14 to TRBJ2-1; 7 nucleotides align to TRBD1. Germline CDR1 is SGHDN and CDR2 is FVKESK. This CDR3 region has 15 residues. Germline trimming cut 3 bases from V and 5 bases from J; bases unmatched to any gene: 7. CDR3 nucleotides: TGTGCCAGCAGCCACCCCCGGGACAGTCACAATGAGCAGTTCTTC. This encodes CASSHPRDSHNEQFF.

The CDR3 spells CASSSTGTVNTEAFF. CDR3 DNA: TGTGCCAGCAGCTCCACCGGGACAGTGAACACTGAAGCTTTCTTT. J is TRBJ1-1 and V is TRBV7-2; 7 bases match TRBD1. J was trimmed by 0 bases and V by 4 bases; bases with no gene match: 5. CDR1 SGHTA and CDR2 FQGNSA come from the germline V gene. CDR3 length: 15 residues. The whole variable domain, filled in from reference TRBV7-2 and TRBJ1-1, reads GAGVSQSPSNKVTEKGKDVELRCDPISGHTALYWYRQSLGQGLEFLIYFQGNSAPDKSGLPSDRFSAERTGGSVSTLTIQRTQQEDSAVYLCASSSTGTVNTEAFFGQGTRLTVV.

The CDR3 coding sequence is TGTGCCACCGCCTATTTATCCACAGGGAGTGAAAAACTGTTTTTT. Protein sequence: CATAYLSTGSEKLFF. The J gene is TRBJ1-4, the V gene TRBV7-2; D perhaps matches TRBD1 (6 bases). Germline lookup yields CDR1 SGHTA and CDR2 FQGNSA. The CDR3 totals 15 residues. V was trimmed by 10 bases and J by 7 bases, leaving 22 bases between them. The full variable domain, completed using reference TRBV7-2 and TRBJ1-4, is GAGVSQSPSNKVTEKGKDVELRCDPISGHTALYWYRQSLGQGLEFLIYFQGNSAPDKSGLPSDRFSAERTGGSVSTLTIQRTQQEDSAVYLCATAYLSTGSEKLFFGSGTQLSVL.

This chain uses TRBV7-9 with TRBJ2-3, with D uncertain. This CDR3 is 15 amino acids long. V dropped 1 base and J dropped 2 bases, with 10 bases sitting between them. Germline V gene data show CDR1 as SEHNR and CDR2 as FQNEAQ (reference sequence). The CDR3 is CASSLGLADTDTQYF. In DNA form, the CDR3 reads TGTGCCAGCAGCTTAGGTTTGGCGGACACAGATACGCAGTATTTT.

The gene calls are TRBV19 and TRBJ2-2, with 8 bases aligning to TRBD1. In germline, CDR1 is LNHDA, CDR2 SQIVND (reference sequence). J was trimmed by 5 bases and V by 6 bases; bases with no gene match: 5. This CDR3 spans 14 amino acids. Here the CDR3 reads CASSGQGVTGELFF. CDR3 sequence (DNA): TGTGCCAGTAGCGGACAGGGTGTGACCGGGGAGCTGTTTTTT.

The rearrangement joins TRBV18 to TRBJ2-5, with 9 bases fitting TRBD1. Looked up from germline, CDR1 is KGHSH and CDR2 is LQKENI. This CDR3 is built from 14 residues. Unmatched junction bases numbered 1, after V lost 2 bases and J lost 3 bases. For the CDR3, the DNA is TGTGCCAGCTCACCAAGACAGGGGGAAGAGACCCAGTACTTC. Translated, it gives CASSPRQGEETQYF.

This clone has a handful of counts. The chain links TRBV10-3 to TRBJ2-3; D may be TRBD2 (6 bases). Germline CDR1 is ENHRY and CDR2 is SYGVKD. V lost 4 bases, J lost 2 bases, and 7 bases lay in between. This CDR3 has 13 residues. The CDR3 sequence is CAISGRDTDTQYF. In nucleotides, the CDR3 is TGTGCCATCAGTGGGAGGGACACAGATACGCAGTATTTT.

This clone was detected only once. V gene TRBV25-1 combines with J gene TRBJ1-1; D is undetermined. Trimming pared 3 bases from V and 3 bases from J, leaving 8 bases between. The CDR3 is made up of 13 amino acids. Germline CDR1 MGHDK, CDR2 SYGVNS. CDR3 protein: CASSDPYHTEAFF. CDR3 bases: TGTGCCAGCAGTGACCCTTATCACACTGAAGCTTTCTTT. Looking up the rest from reference TRBV25-1 and TRBJ1-1 gives the full variable domain: EADIYQTPRYLVIGTGKKITLECSQTMGHDKMYWYQQDPGMELHLIHYSYGVNSTEKGDLSSESTVSRIRTEHFPLTLESARPSHTSQYLCASSDPYHTEAFFGQGTRLTVV.

The V call is TRBV27, the J call TRBJ2-7; D is possibly TRBD2 (6 bases). V was shortened by 3 bases and J by 2 bases, with 11 bases between the two germline ends. Germline V gene sequence: CDR1 MNHEY, CDR2 SMNVEV (reference sequence). This CDR3 contains 14 residues. CDR3 nucleotide sequence: TGTGCCAGCAGTTTTAGCGGCAGGGCCTACGAGCAGTACTTC. Protein sequence: CASSFSGRAYEQYF.

The chain has TRBV7-3 and TRBJ2-3; 9 positions match TRBD2. The CDR3 extends over 17 amino acids. The germline V gene has CDR1 SGHTA and CDR2 FQGTGA. V lost 5 bases and J lost 0; bases outside the gene matches: 9. The CDR3 loop is CASSPQRLAASTDTQYF. The CDR3 bases are TGTGCCAGCAGCCCCCAAAGACTAGCGGCTAGCACAGATACGCAGTATTTT.

The V gene is TRBV25-1, the J gene TRBJ1-2; no clear D. CDR1 is MGHDK, CDR2 SYGVNS, per germline. Deletions cut 6 bases from V and 6 bases from J, with 14 bases between. This CDR3 is 13 amino acids long. CDR3 nucleotides: TGTGCCAGCAGACATATCGACACGCATGGCTACACCTTC. Encoded protein: CASRHIDTHGYTF.

The genes are TRBV11-1 and TRBJ2-7; D is unresolved. The CDR3 consists of 13 residues. CDR1 and CDR2 (germline): SGHAT, FQDESV (reference sequence). The V gene lost 5 bases and the J gene lost 3 bases, with 11 bases spanning the gap. CDR3 sequence: CASSPRNSYEQYF. The CDR3, as DNA: TGTGCCAGCAGCCCCCGAAACAGCTACGAGCAGTACTTC. The variable domain in full, with the rest retrieved from reference TRBV11-1 and TRBJ2-7, is EAEVAQSPRYKITEKSQAVAFWCDPISGHATLYWYRQILGQGPELLVQFQDESVVDDSQLPKDRFSAERLKGVDSTLKIQPAELGDSAMYLCASSPRNSYEQYFGPGTRLTVT.

The chain uses TRBV20-1 and TRBJ2-2, with D possibly matching TRBD2 (5 bases). The CDR3 is 11 residues long. Trimming cost V 6 bases and J 4 bases, with 6 bases left between them. The V gene's germline CDR1 is DFQATT and CDR2 SNEGSKA (reference sequence). The CDR3 region has the DNA TGCAGTGCGGCGGGCACCGGGGAGCTGTTTTTT. The encoded protein is CSAAGTGELFF.

The rearrangement joins TRBV28 to TRBJ2-6; no definite D call. CDR1 is MDHEN, CDR2 SYDVKM, per germline. The CDR3 has 18 amino acids. The V gene lost 5 bases and the J gene lost 0 bases, with 17 bases spanning the gap. The CDR3 is CASSTPHGFYSGANVLTF. As DNA, the CDR3 is TGTGCCAGCAGTACCCCACACGGGTTTTACTCTGGGGCCAACGTCCTGACTTTC.

The chain uses TRBV18 and TRBJ1-4, with TRBD1 matching 7 bases. This CDR3 region has 15 residues. CDR1 is KGHSH and CDR2 is LQKENI in the germline V gene. Trimming cost V 2 bases and J 7 bases; bases outside gene matches: 7. The CDR3 nucleotides read TGTGCCAGCTCACCAGGAAGGGGGCGGATTGAAAAACTGTTTTTT. Residues: CASSPGRGRIEKLFF.

This rearrangement joins TRBV28 to TRBJ1-3; 8 positions agree with TRBD1. Trimming at V came to 5 bases and at J to 9 bases, leaving 6 bases not matched to a gene. The germline gives CDR1 MDHEN, CDR2 SYDVKM. The CDR3 extends over 13 amino acids. CDR3 sequence reads: CASSRTGRSTIYF. CDR3 in DNA: TGTGCCAGCAGTAGGACAGGGAGGAGCACCATATATTTT.

This chain joins TRBV4-2 and TRBJ1-2, with TRBD1 identical over 7 bases. This CDR3 has 17 amino acids. From germline, CDR1 is LGHNA and CDR2 YNFKEQ. Germline trimming cut 0 bases from V and 4 bases from J; bases unmatched to any gene: 11. CDR3 sequence reads: CASSQEGDLGTAYGYTF. CDR3 sequence (DNA): TGTGCCAGCAGCCAAGAGGGGGACCTCGGGACAGCCTATGGCTACACCTTC.

The V call is TRBV7-9, the J call TRBJ2-5; 9 nucleotides agree with TRBD1. With V trimmed by 1 base and J by 8 bases, 5 bases remained unmatched. CDR1 is SEHNR, CDR2 FQNEAQ, per germline (reference sequence). The length of the CDR3 is 14 residues. Written as DNA, the CDR3 is TGTGCCAGCAGCTTAGTGGGACAGGGTGAAACCCAGTACTTC. Its translation is CASSLVGQGETQYF.

This sequence joins TRBV5-4 and TRBJ1-1; D is possibly TRBD1 (6 bases). CDR3 length equals 13 residues. Germline V CDR1 and CDR2: SGHNT, YYREEE (reference sequence). The germline V and J ends were trimmed by 5 bases and 5 bases, with 13 bases remaining between them. The CDR3 DNA follows: TGTGCCAGCAGTCCCGCAGGGGTAACTGAAGCTTTCTTT. Translating gives CASSPAGVTEAFF. Combining the CDR3 with reference TRBV5-4 and TRBJ1-1 gives the whole variable domain ETGVTQSPTHLIKTRGQQVTLRCSSQSGHNTVSWYQQALGQGPQFIFQYYREEENGRGNFPPRFSGLQFPNYSSELNVNALELDDSALYLCASSPAGVTEAFFGQGTRLTVV.

The chain uses TRBV5-1 and TRBJ1-2; D might be TRBD1 (6 bases). The CDR3 consists of 13 residues. Trimming removed 0 bases at V and 3 bases at J, with 6 bases between. Per the germline V gene, CDR1 is SGHRS and CDR2 is YFSETQ. The CDR3 sequence: CASSLEGDYGYTF. The CDR3 bases are TGCGCCAGCAGCTTGGAGGGGGACTATGGCTACACCTTC.